The present T cell receptor beta chain was sequenced within a study of blood T cells in healthy people across ages. The study's findings and limits: Correlation between TCR beta diversity and naive T cell percentage was strong.

With a J-beta primer mix and a sample-barcoded 5' primer, a second PCR ran about 6 to 11 cycles. TCRdb re-analysed the 5' RACE reads in MiXCR, keeping a single row per CDR3 protein. This table has roughly 860,000 distinct CDR3 sequences, around 68% appearing once. On this clonotype: Its antigen is as yet unknown. Sequence at one end of the junction differs from germline and may be a read error.

The CDR3 covers 20 residues. From germline, CDR1 is SGDLS and CDR2 YYNGEE. The chain uses TRBV9 and TRBJ2-4; D assignment may be TRBD1 or TRBD2 (6 bases each). Input material: blood. This clonotype originated in a man aged 30-40 years in good health. CDR3 in amino acids: CASSPQPVEGGLGVENIQYF. CDR3 in DNA: TGTGCCAGCAGCCCCCAGCCGGTAGAGGGGGGCTTAGGAGTGGAAAACATTCAGTACTTT.